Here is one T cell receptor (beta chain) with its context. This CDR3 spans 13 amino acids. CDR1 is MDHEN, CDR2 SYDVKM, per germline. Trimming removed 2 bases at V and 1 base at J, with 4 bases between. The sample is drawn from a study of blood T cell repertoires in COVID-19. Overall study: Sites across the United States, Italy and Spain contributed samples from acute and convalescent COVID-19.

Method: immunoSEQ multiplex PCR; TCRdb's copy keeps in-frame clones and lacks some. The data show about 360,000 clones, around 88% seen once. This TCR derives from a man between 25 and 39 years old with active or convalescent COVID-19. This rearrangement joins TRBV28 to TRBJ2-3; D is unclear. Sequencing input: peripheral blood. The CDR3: CASSLSGTDTQYF. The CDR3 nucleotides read TGTGCCAGCAGTTTAAGCGGCACAGATACGCAGTATTTT.